This T cell receptor beta chain stems from a study of cytomegalovirus exposure and HLA in healthy donors. As concerns this clone: The antigen remains undetermined.

Repertoires were generated with immunoSEQ multiplex PCR, while TCRdb's copy carries only in-frame clones and drops some. The repertoire holds tens of thousands of clones, with just over 90% as singletons. V was trimmed by 1 base and J by 4 bases, leaving 10 bases between them. The CDR3 runs 14 residues. Germline CDR1 SGHRS, CDR2 YFSETQ. Study findings and constraints: In vitro assays verified that a few CMV-associated chains recognized CMV antigens specifically. A list of more than 150 TCR beta chains associated with cytomegalovirus was given.

Sequencing was done on a sample of PBMCs. This clonotype was obtained from a woman under 30 in good health and CMV-seronegative. This chain joins TRBV5-1 and TRBJ2-3, with D possibly matching TRBD1 (6 bases). CDR3 nucleotides: TGCGCCAGCAGCTTGAGCCAGGGGTCAGATACGCAGTATTTT. This sequence encodes CASSLSQGSDTQYF.